What follows are 22 T cell receptor beta chains derived from one specimen sequenced in a study of blood T cell repertoires in COVID-19. The assay was immunoSEQ multiplex PCR, and TCRdb's table has in-frame clones only and misses some. The table records about half a million clones, approximately 91% of them present only once. Sample: PBMCs or T cells enriched from blood (not recorded which). The receptors derive from an older woman who had recovered from COVID-19.

The chain recombines TRBV4-1 with TRBJ2-1, with 8 bases fitting TRBD2. CDR3 length equals 16 residues. Germline-derived CDR1 and CDR2 are MGHRA and YSYEKL. The trim removed 1 base at V and 8 bases at J, leaving 10 bases unmatched. The CDR3 coding sequence is TGCGCCAGCAGCCAAGCTTTTGGCGGGGGGTCTTATGAGCAGTTCTTC. As protein: CASSQAFGGGSYEQFF.

The chain employs TRBV6-5 and TRBJ1-1; D is unclear. CDR3 length: 13 amino acids. The V gene's germline CDR1 is MNHEY and CDR2 SVGAGI. The germline V and J ends were trimmed by 5 bases and 4 bases, with 11 bases remaining between them. CDR3 DNA: TGTGCCAGCAGTCAGCTTGGAGGCACTGAAGCTTTCTTT. Its translation is CASSQLGGTEAFF.

The genes are TRBV2 and TRBJ2-7, with D possibly TRBD1 on 5 matching bases. The CDR3 is 14 residues long. V lost 6 bases to trimming and J lost 0 bases, with 12 bases between them. Germline V lookup: CDR1 SNHLY, CDR2 FYNNEI. In DNA form, the CDR3 reads TGTGCCAGCAGGCGCGACAGAAGCTCCTACGAGCAGTACTTC. Its protein product is CASRRDRSSYEQYF. Full variable domain (remainder filled in from reference TRBV2 and TRBJ2-7): EPEVTQTPSHQVTQMGQEVILRCVPISNHLYFYWYRQILGQKVEFLVSFYNNEISEKSEIFDDQFSVERPDGSNFTLKIRSTKLEDSAMYFCASRRDRSSYEQYFGPGTRLTVT.

This sequence joins TRBV4-1 and TRBJ1-3, with a weak D call TRBD1 (6 bases). The V gene lost 2 bases and the J gene lost 2 bases, with 13 bases spanning the gap. The CDR3 runs 16 residues. CDR1 and CDR2 from the germline V gene are MGHRA and YSYEKL. CDR3 sequence (DNA): TGCGCCAGCAGCCAAAGGGGGGGTGGAGCTGGAAACACCATATATTTT. Translating it yields CASSQRGGGAGNTIYF.

The chain employs TRBV6-5 and TRBJ1-2; 7 bases match TRBD1. Germline V lookup: CDR1 MNHEY, CDR2 SVGAGI. V was pared by 6 bases and J by 12 bases, with 10 bases of the junction left unmatched. The CDR3 consists of 12 residues. CDR3 protein: CASRGDSRLHTF. The CDR3 DNA is TGTGCCAGCAGGGGGGACAGCCGTTTACACACCTTC.

This chain connects TRBV10-3 to TRBJ2-3; no clear D gene. CDR3 length: 15 residues. The V and J ends lost 0 bases and 5 bases respectively, with 12 bases between them. Germline values: CDR1 ENHRY, CDR2 SYGVKD. The CDR3 nucleotides are TGTGCCATCAGTGAGTCGGCAGGCTCTGAAGATACGCAGTATTTT. Its protein is CAISESAGSEDTQYF.

The J gene is TRBJ1-2, the V gene TRBV12-5; TRBD1 agrees at 11 bases. The V segment lost 5 bases and the J segment 7 bases; nucleotides outside the gene matches: 9. Per the germline V gene, CDR1 is LGHNT and CDR2 is FRNRAP. This CDR3 contains 15 residues. The DNA of the CDR3 is TGTGCTAGTGGTCTAGCCGGGACAGGGGGTAGTGGCTACACCTTC. Translation gives CASGLAGTGGSGYTF. Looking up the rest from reference TRBV12-5 and TRBJ1-2 gives the full variable domain: DARVTQTPRHKVTEMGQEVTMRCQPILGHNTVFWYRQTMMQGLELLAYFRNRAPLDDSGMPKDRFSAEMPDATLATLKIQPSEPRDSAVYFCASGLAGTGGSGYTFGSGTRLTVV.

The chain uses TRBV5-1 and TRBJ2-2; 14 nucleotides line up with TRBD2. The trim removed 1 base at V and 2 bases at J, leaving 7 bases unmatched. CDR3 size: 19 residues. Germline V lookup: CDR1 SGHRS, CDR2 YFSETQ. The DNA for the CDR3 is TGCGCCAGCAGCTTGTTTTGGACTAGCGGGGGGCAAAACACCGGGGAGCTGTTTTTT. It specifies CASSLFWTSGGQNTGELFF.

The chain carries TRBV18 and TRBJ1-2; D unclear. The CDR3 contains 15 residues. V was cut by 6 bases and J by 0 bases, with 14 bases left in between. Germline V gene data show CDR1 as KGHSH and CDR2 as LQKENI. The CDR3 DNA reads as TGTGCCAGCTCCCCGAGTGTAGGAGCTAACTATGGCTACACCTTC. Protein: CASSPSVGANYGYTF.

This rearrangement joins TRBV5-4 to TRBJ1-3, with D possibly TRBD1 on 6 matching bases. Germline V gives CDR1 SGHNT, CDR2 YYREEE (reference sequence). With 2 bases removed from V and 0 bases from J, the gap between germline ends came to 12 bases. The CDR3 totals 16 residues. CDR3 residues: CASSFQGLSSGNTIYF. CDR3 DNA: TGTGCCAGCAGCTTTCAGGGGTTAAGCTCTGGAAACACCATATATTTT.

The chain combines TRBV7-2 with TRBJ1-1, with D possibly TRBD1 on 5 matching bases. The V and J ends lost 5 bases and 4 bases respectively, with 17 bases between them. The CDR3 runs 15 residues. The germline V gene has CDR1 SGHTA and CDR2 FQGNSA. CDR3 DNA sequence: TGTGCCAGCAGCCTGACAGTGAAGAGTCTCACTGAAGCTTTCTTT. Amino acids: CASSLTVKSLTEAFF.

This rearrangement joins TRBV2 to TRBJ1-2; D unclear. Trimming shortened V by 3 bases and J by 8 bases, and 7 bases separated the two germline ends. CDR3 length: 11 residues. Germline CDR1 reads SNHLY; CDR2 reads FYNNEI. CDR3 in amino acids: CASSDSGGYTF. Here the CDR3 DNA reads TGTGCCAGCAGTGACAGCGGGGGCTACACCTTC.

The rearrangement joins TRBV6-1 to TRBJ2-7; the match to TRBD1 covers 7 bases. CDR3 length: 13 residues. Germline-derived CDR1 and CDR2 are MNHNS and SASEGT. J gave up 2 bases and V 3 bases, and 1 base lay outside the gene matches. The CDR3 nucleotides read TGTGCCAGCAGTGAGACAGGGACCTACGAGCAGTACTTC. Its protein is CASSETGTYEQYF.

The chain carries TRBV11-2 and TRBJ2-7; 9 bases align to TRBD1. This CDR3 has 14 residues. The trim removed 5 bases at V and 3 bases at J, leaving 5 bases unmatched. The V gene's germline CDR1 is SGHAT and CDR2 FQNNGV. This CDR3 reads CASSPGQGSYEQYF. CDR3 in DNA: TGTGCCAGCAGCCCAGGACAGGGGAGCTACGAGCAGTACTTC.

The chain combines TRBV30 with TRBJ2-2, with 7 bases lining up with TRBD2. Germline values: CDR1 GTSNPN, CDR2 SVGIG (reference sequence). This CDR3 comprises 14 residues. V was pared by 4 bases and J by 0 bases, with 2 bases of the junction left unmatched. This chain's CDR3 is CAWTSGTNTGELFF. The CDR3 coding sequence is TGTGCCTGGACTAGCGGCACGAACACCGGGGAGCTGTTTTTT.

The chain carries TRBV6-1 and TRBJ2-2, with TRBD2 as a possible D gene (5 bases). The germline V gene has CDR1 MNHNS and CDR2 SASEGT. The length of the CDR3 is 14 residues. The V end lost 2 bases, the J end lost 6 bases, and 10 bases lay between the germline ends. The CDR3 DNA reads as TGTGCCAGCAGTGAACGAGGGTTCTCCGGGGAGCTGTTTTTT. This translates into CASSERGFSGELFF.

The sample holds one count of this clone. In the same sample, other DNA sequences code for this CDR3. Written as DNA, the CDR3 is TGTGCCAGCAGTCGAACAGGGAACTCTGGAAACACCATATATTTT. Protein sequence: CASSRTGNSGNTIYF. The chain links TRBV28 to TRBJ1-3, with D possibly being TRBD1 (6 bases). This CDR3 is 15 amino acids long. V lost 5 bases and J 0 bases, leaving 11 bases between the germline ends. Germline assignment: CDR1 MDHEN and CDR2 SYDVKM. The whole variable domain, filled in from reference TRBV28 and TRBJ1-3, reads DVKVTQSSRYLVKRTGEKVFLECVQDMDHENMFWYRQDPGLGLRLIYFSYDVKMKEKGDIPEGYSVSREKKERFSLILESASTNQTSMYLCASSRTGNSGNTIYFGEGSWLTVV.

The chain combines TRBV14 with TRBJ1-1, with 10 bases identical to TRBD1. CDR3 length equals 18 residues. J was trimmed by 4 bases and V by 4 bases; bases with no gene match: 15. The germline V gene encodes CDR1 SGHDN and CDR2 FVKESK. The CDR3 DNA follows: TGTGCCAGCAGCCCCTTCCCGGGACAGGGGAGTTCAAGCACTGAAGCTTTCTTT. Translating it yields CASSPFPGQGSSSTEAFF.

Concerning this clone: This may stem from a read error, because a much larger clone lies one nucleotide away. This sample also contains other DNA sequences that code for the same CDR3. J is TRBJ2-5 and V is TRBV3-1 (or the pseudogene TRBV3-2), with TRBD2 as a possible D gene (7 bases). Trimming took 3 bases from V and 4 from J, leaving 24 bases between them. Germline assignment: CDR1 LGHDT and CDR2 YNNKEL (reference sequence). The CDR3 is 18 residues long. The DNA of the CDR3 is TGTGCCAGCAGCCAGAACTCTCGGGGAGGGGGGGCCGGAGAGACCCAGTACTTC. Translation gives CASSQNSRGGGAGETQYF.

Only one count was recorded for this clone. The chain recombines TRBV9 with TRBJ1-3; unclear D gene. Trimming stripped 3 bases from V and 0 bases from J, with 10 bases between. Germline CDR1 SGDLS, CDR2 YYNGEE. The CDR3 loop spans 15 amino acids. The CDR3 here is CASSGLANSGNTIYF. The DNA of the CDR3 is TGTGCCAGCAGCGGCCTAGCTAACTCTGGAAACACCATATATTTT. Complete variable domain (other parts from reference TRBV9 and TRBJ1-3): DSGVTQTPKHLITATGQRVTLRCSPRSGDLSVYWYQQSLDQGLQFLIQYYNGEERAKGNILERFSAQQFPDLHSELNLSSLELGDSALYFCASSGLANSGNTIYFGEGSWLTVV.

This chain links TRBV30 with TRBJ2-1, with 11 bases fitting TRBD2. Germline V CDR1 and CDR2: GTSNPN, SVGIG (reference sequence). V was pared by 5 bases and J by 9 bases, with 9 bases of the junction left unmatched. This CDR3 contains 14 residues. This CDR3 is CAWDLAGGGSEQFF. In DNA, the CDR3 is TGTGCCTGGGATCTAGCGGGGGGAGGTAGTGAGCAGTTCTTC.

The rearrangement links TRBV7-9 to TRBJ1-1; D perhaps matches TRBD1 (5 bases). The CDR3 extends over 14 amino acids. Trimming removed 6 bases from V and 1 base from J, with 12 bases in between. The V gene's germline CDR1 is SEHNR and CDR2 FQNEAQ (reference sequence). CDR3 in amino acids: CASSPRGENTEAFF. For the CDR3, the DNA is TGTGCCAGCAGTCCCCGGGGGGAGAACACTGAAGCTTTCTTT.